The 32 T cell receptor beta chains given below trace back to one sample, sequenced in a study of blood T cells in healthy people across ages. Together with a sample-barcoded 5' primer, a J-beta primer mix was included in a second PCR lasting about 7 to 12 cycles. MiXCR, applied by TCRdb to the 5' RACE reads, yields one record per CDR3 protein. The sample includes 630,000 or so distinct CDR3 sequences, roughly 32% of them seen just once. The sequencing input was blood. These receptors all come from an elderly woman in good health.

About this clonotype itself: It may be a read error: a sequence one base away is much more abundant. Here the CDR3 DNA reads TGTACCAGCAGCGTGGGGGACAGGGGCGCACGGAGCTATGGCTACACCTTC. As protein: CTSSVGDRGARSYGYTF. The chain couples TRBV9 to TRBJ1-2; TRBD1 matches at 10 bases. The CDR3 spans 17 residues. Per the germline V gene, CDR1 is SGDLS and CDR2 is YYNGEE.

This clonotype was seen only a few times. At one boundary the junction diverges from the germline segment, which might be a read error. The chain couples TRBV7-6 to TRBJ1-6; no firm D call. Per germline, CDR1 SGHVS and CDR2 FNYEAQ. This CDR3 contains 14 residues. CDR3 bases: TGTGCCAGCAGCTTAGCCGGGTCTAATTCACCCATCCACTTT. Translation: CASSLAGSNSPIHF.

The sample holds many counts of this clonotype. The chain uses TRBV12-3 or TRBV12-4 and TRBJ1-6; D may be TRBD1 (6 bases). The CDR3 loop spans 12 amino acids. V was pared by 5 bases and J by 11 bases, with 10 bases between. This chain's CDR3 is CASSKTGTPLHF. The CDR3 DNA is TGTGCCAGCAGTAAGACAGGCACACCCCTCCACTTT.

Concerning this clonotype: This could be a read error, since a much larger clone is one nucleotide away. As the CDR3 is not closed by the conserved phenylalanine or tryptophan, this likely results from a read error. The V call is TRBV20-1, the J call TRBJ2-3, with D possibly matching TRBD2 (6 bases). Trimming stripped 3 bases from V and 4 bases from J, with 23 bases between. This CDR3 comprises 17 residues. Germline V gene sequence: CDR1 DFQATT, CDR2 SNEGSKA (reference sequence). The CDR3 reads CSASLEGGSVRADTQYV. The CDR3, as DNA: TGCAGTGCTAGTTTAGAGGGAGGTAGCGTGAGGGCAGATACGCAGTATGTT.

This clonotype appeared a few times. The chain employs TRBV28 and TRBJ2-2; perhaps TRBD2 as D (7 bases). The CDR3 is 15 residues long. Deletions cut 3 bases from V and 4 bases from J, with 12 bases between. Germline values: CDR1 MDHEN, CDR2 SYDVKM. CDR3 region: CASSFSGEGTGELFF. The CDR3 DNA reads TGTGCCAGCAGTTTCTCAGGGGAGGGCACCGGGGAGCTGTTTTTT.

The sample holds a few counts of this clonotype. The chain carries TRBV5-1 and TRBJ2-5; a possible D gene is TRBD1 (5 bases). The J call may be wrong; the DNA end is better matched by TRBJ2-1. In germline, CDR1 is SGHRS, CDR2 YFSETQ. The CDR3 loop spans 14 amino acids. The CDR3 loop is CASSGAGDQETQFF. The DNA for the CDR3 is TGCGCCAGCAGCGGGGCTGGAGATCAAGAGACCCAGTTCTTC.

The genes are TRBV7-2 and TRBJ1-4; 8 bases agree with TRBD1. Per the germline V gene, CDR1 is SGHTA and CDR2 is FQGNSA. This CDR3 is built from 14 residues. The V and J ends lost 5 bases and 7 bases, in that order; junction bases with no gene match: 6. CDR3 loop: CASSPWDRREKLFF. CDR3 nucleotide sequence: TGTGCCAGCAGCCCATGGGACAGGCGTGAAAAACTGTTTTTT.

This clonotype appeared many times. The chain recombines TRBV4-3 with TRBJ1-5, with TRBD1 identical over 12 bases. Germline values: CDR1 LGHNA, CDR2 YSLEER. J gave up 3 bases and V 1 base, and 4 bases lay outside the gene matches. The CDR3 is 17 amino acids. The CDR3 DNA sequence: TGCGCCAGCAGCCAAGGGGACAGGGGGCCGAACAATCAGCCCCAGCATTTT. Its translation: CASSQGDRGPNNQPQHF.

CDR3 sequence (DNA): TGTGCCAGCAGTCCGAGTTCCGGCGAGCAGTACTTC. This encodes CASSPSSGEQYF. This chain uses TRBV4-2 with TRBJ2-4; D uncertain. The J call may be in error: the DNA end matches TRBJ2-7 better. Germline loops: CDR1 LGHNA, CDR2 YNFKEQ. This CDR3 spans 12 amino acids.

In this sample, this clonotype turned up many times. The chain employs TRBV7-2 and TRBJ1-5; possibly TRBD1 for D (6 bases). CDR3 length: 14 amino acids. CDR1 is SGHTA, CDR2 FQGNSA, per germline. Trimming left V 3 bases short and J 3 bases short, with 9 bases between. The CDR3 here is CASSFTGANQPQHF. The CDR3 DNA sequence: TGTGCCAGCAGCTTCACGGGGGCCAATCAGCCCCAGCATTTT.

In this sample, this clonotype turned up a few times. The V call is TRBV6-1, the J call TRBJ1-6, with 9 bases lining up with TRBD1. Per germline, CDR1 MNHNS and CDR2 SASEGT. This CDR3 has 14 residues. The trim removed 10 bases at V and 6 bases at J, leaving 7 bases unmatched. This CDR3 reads CATEQGAFNSPLHF. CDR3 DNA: TGTGCCACCGAACAGGGGGCTTTTAATTCACCCCTCCACTTT.

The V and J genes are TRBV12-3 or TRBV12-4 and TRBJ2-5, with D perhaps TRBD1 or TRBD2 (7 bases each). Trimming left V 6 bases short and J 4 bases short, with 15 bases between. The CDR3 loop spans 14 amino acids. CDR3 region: CASSRGGQSETQYF. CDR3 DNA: TGTGCCAGCAGCCGCGGGGGACAGTCAGAGACCCAGTACTTC.

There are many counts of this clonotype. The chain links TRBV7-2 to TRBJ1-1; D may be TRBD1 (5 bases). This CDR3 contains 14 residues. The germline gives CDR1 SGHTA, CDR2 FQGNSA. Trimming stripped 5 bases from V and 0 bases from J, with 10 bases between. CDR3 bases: TGTGCCAGCAGCCCGACAGACATGAACACTGAAGCTTTCTTT. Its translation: CASSPTDMNTEAFF.

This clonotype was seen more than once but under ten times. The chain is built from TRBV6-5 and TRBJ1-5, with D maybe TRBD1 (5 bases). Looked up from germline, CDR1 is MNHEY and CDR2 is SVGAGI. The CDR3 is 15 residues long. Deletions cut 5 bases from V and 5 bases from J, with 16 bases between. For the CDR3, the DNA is TGTGCCAGCAGTGCAGAAGTGGGGGGAGATCAGCCCCAGCATTTT. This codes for CASSAEVGGDQPQHF.

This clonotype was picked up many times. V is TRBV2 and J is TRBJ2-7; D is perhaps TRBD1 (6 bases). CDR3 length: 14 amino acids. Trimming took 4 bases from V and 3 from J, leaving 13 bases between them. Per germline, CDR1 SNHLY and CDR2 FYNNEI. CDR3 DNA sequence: TGTGCCAGCAGTGGTATAACAGGGAACTACGAGCAGTACTTC. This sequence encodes CASSGITGNYEQYF.

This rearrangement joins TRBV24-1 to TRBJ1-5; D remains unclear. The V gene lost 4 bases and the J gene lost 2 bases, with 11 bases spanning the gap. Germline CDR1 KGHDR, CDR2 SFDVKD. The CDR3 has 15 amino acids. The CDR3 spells CATSDRTSRNQPQHF. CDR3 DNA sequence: TGTGCCACCAGTGACCGGACGAGTCGCAATCAGCCCCAGCATTTT.

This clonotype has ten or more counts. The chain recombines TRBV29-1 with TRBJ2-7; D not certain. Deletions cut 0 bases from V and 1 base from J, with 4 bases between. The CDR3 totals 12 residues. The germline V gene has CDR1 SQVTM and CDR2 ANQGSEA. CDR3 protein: CSVEDLSYEQYF. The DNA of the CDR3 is TGCAGCGTTGAAGATCTGTCCTACGAGCAGTACTTC.

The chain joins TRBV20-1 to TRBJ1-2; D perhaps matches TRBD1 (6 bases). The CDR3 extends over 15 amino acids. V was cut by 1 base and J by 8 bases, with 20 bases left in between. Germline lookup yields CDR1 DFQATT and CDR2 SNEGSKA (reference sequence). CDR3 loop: CSARAPDSLIRGYTF. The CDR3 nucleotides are TGCAGTGCTAGAGCCCCGGACAGTCTCATAAGAGGCTACACCTTC.

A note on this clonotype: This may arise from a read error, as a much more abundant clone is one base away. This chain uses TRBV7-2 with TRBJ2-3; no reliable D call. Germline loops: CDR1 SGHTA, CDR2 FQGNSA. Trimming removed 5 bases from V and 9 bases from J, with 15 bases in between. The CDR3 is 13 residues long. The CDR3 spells CASSEPPRETQYF. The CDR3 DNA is TGTGCCAGCAGCGAACCACCGCGAGAGACGCAGTATTTT.

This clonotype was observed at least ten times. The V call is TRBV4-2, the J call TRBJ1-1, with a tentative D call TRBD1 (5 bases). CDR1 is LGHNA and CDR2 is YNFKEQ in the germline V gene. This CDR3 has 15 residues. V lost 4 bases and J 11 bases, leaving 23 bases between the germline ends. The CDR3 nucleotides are TGTGCCAGCAGCCGGTCGGGCCAGGGCTCTCGAGGGGCTTTCTTT. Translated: CASSRSGQGSRGAFF.

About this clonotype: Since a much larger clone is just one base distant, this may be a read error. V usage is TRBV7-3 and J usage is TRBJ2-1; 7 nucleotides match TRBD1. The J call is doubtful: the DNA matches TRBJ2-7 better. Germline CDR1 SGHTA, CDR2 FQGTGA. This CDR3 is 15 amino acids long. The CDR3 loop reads CASSLTGDTYNEQYF. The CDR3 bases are TGTGCCAGCAGCCTAACAGGGGACACCTACAATGAGCAGTACTTC.

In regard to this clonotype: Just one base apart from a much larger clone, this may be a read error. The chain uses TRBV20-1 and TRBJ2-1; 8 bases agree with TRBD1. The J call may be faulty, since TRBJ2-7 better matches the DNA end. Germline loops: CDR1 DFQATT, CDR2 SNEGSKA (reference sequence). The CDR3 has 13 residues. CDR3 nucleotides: TGCAGTGCCGACAGGGGTTCCTACAATGAGCAGTACTTC. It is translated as CSADRGSYNEQYF.

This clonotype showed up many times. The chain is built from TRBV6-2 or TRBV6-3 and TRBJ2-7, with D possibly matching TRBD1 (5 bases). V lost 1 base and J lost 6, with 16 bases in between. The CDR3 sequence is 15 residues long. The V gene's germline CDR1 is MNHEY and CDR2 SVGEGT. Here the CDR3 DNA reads TGTGCCAGCAGTTACTTGGCAGGGATAGCAGGCGAGCAGTACTTC. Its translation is CASSYLAGIAGEQYF.

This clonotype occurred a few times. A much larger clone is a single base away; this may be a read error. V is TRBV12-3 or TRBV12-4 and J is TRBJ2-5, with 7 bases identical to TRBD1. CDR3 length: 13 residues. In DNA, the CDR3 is TGTGCCAGCGGCCACAGGGGTACAGAGGCCCAGTACTTC. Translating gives CASGHRGTEAQYF.

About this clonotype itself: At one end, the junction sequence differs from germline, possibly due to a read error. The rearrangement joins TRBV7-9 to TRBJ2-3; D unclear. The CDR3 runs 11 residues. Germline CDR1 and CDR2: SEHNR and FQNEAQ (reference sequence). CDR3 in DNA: TGTGCCCGCAGTCATTCAGATACGCAGTATTTT. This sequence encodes CARSHSDTQYF.

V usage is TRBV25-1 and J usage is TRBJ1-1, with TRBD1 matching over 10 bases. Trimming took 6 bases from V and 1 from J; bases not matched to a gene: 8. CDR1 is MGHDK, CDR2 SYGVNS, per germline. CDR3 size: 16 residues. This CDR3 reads CASRGDRGKSNTEAFF. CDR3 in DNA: TGTGCCAGCAGGGGGGACAGGGGCAAATCGAACACTGAAGCTTTCTTT.

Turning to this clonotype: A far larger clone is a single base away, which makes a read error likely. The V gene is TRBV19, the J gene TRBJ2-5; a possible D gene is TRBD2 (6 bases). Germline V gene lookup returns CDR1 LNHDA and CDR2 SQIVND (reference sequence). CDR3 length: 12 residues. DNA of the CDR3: TGTGCCAGTAGCCCGACGGGAGAGGCCCAGTACTTC. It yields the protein CASSPTGEAQYF. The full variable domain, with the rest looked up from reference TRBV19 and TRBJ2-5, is DGGITQSPKYLFRKEGQNVTLSCEQNLNHDAMYWYRQDPGQGLRLIYYSQIVNDFQKGDIAEGYSVSREKKESFPLTVTSAQKNPTAFYLCASSPTGEAQYFGPGTRLLVL.

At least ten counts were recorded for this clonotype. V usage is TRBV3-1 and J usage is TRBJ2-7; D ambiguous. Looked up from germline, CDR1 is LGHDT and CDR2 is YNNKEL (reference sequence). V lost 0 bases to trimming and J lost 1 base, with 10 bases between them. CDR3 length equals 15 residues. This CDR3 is CASSQDRAISYEQYF. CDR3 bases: TGTGCCAGCAGCCAAGATCGAGCGATATCCTACGAGCAGTACTTC.

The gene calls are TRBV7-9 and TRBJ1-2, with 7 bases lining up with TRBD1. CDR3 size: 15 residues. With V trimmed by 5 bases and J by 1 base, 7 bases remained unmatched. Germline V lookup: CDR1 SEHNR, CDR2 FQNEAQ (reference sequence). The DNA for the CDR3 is TGTGCCAGCAGCCCCGGACAGGAGATTAACTATGGCTACACCTTC. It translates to CASSPGQEINYGYTF.

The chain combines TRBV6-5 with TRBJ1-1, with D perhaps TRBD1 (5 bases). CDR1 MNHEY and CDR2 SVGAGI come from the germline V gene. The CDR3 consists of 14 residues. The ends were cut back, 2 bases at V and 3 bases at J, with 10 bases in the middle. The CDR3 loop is CASSYADKYTEAFF. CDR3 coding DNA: TGTGCCAGCAGTTACGCGGACAAATACACTGAAGCTTTCTTT.

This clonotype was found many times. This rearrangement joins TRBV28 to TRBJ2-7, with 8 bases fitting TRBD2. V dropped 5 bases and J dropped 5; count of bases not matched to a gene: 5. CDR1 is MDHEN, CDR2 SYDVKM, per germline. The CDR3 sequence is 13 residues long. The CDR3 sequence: CASSAGGRDEQYF. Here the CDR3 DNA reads TGTGCCAGCAGTGCGGGGGGACGAGACGAGCAGTACTTC.

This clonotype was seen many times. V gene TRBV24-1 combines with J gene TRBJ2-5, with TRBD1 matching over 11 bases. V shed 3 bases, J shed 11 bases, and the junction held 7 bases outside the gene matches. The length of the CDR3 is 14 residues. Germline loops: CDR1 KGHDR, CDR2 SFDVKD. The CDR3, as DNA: TGTGCCACCAGTGATCCTCGGACAGGGGGCGGGCAGTACTTC. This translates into CATSDPRTGGGQYF.